These T cell receptor beta chains were read from a single sample in a study of early T cells in non-severe SARS-CoV-2 infection. TCRdb re-called the 5' RACE reads through MiXCR, storing one row per CDR3 protein. Found here are tens of thousands of distinct CDR3 sequences, approximately 13% of them singletons; the top ten hold roughly 5%. Sequencing was done on a sample of whole blood. The receptors originated from an adult who was a healthcare worker with PCR-confirmed SARS-CoV-2 infection or an uninfected control (not recorded which). The CDR3 runs from the conserved cysteine through the conserved F or W. The order of the fields is V gene, J gene, D gene, clone size, CDR3 DNA, CDR3 protein. The D gene is left open where the match is weak. Not every row has a clone size; where given, it reads once, few, many or a size class.

TRBV7-2	TRBJ2-1	TRBD2	few	TGTGCCAGCAGCCCGCCGGGACTAGCTTATTCGAATGAGCAGTTCTTC	CASSPPGLAYSNEQFF
TRBV6-1	TRBJ1-5	NA	many	TGTGCCAGCGGTAGGGATTCTCAGCCCCAGCATTTT	CASGRDSQPQHF
TRBV4-1	TRBJ2-2	TRBD1	many	TGCGCCAGCAGCCAAGAGTCCCAGGGGGCGTACACCGGGGAGCTGTTTTTT	CASSQESQGAYTGELFF
TRBV7-2	TRBJ2-7	NA	NA	TGTGCCAGCAGCTTAGATCCGGGAGTGAACTACGAGCAGTACTTC	CASSLDPGVNYEQYF
TRBV12-3/TRBV12-4	TRBJ2-5	TRBD2	few	TGTGCCAGCAGTTTTATACCCCGATTCGGGACTAGCGGGAGAGGGCGGCAAGAGACCCAGTACTTC	CASSFIPRFGTSGRGRQETQYF
TRBV7-2	TRBJ2-7	NA	many	TGTGCCAGCAGCTTAGCGCGCAGTTACGAGCAGTACTTC	CASSLARSYEQYF
TRBV19	TRBJ2-5	TRBD2	NA	TGTGCCAGTAGTACGGGACTAGCGGGAGGAGGGGTCTTGCGAGAGACCCAGTACTTC	CASSTGLAGGGVLRETQYF
TRBV12-5	TRBJ2-3	NA	many	TGTGCTAGTGGTTTGGTTCCCCCTGACAAAACGCAGTATTTT	CASGLVPPDKTQYF
TRBV7-8	TRBJ2-1	NA	few	TGTGCCAGCAGCCTGACCCTGAGCTCCTACAATGAGCAGTTCTTC	CASSLTLSSYNEQFF
TRBV18	TRBJ2-3	NA	NA	TGTGCCAGCTCACCCCTGGGGGCAGATACGCAGTATTTT	CASSPLGADTQYF
TRBV25-1	TRBJ2-1	NA	NA	TGTGCCAGCCGGACACCGGTCGGCGATGAGCAGTTCTTC	CASRTPVGDEQFF
TRBV20-1	TRBJ2-7	NA	NA	TGCAGTGCTAGAGTTTACAGATCCTACGAGCAGTACTTC	CSARVYRSYEQYF
TRBV6-6	TRBJ1-3	NA	many	TGTGCCTCCCAAGAGGGGAGTGGAAACACCATATATTTT	CASQEGSGNTIYF
TRBV27	TRBJ2-1	TRBD1	few	TGTGCCAGCAGTTTTTCAGGGGGCGCCTACAATGAGCAGTTCTTC	CASSFSGGAYNEQFF
TRBV10-3	TRBJ2-2	NA	many	TGTGCCATCAGTGGGGCACCGGGCGGCACCGGGGAGCTGTTTTTT	CAISGAPGGTGELFF
TRBV6-2/TRBV6-3	TRBJ2-3	TRBD2	few	TGTGCCAGCAGTTACTCTTGGACTAGCAGTTCTAGCACAGATACGCAGTATTTT	CASSYSWTSSSSTDTQYF
TRBV9	TRBJ1-4	NA	many	TGTGCCAGCAGCGTCGATGGTTCCGAAAAACTGTTTTTT	CASSVDGSEKLFF
TRBV11-2	TRBJ1-2	TRBD1	many	TGTGCCAGCAGCGACTTCCGGGACAGGGTGCAAGGCTACACCTTC	CASSDFRDRVQGYTF
TRBV11-2	TRBJ1-2	NA	many	TGTGCCAGCAGCCCGGAGGGACATGGAGGCTACACCTTC	CASSPEGHGGYTF
TRBV6-2/TRBV6-3	TRBJ1-2	NA	many	TGTGCCAGCAGTTACGAATCACAGGGAGTCAACTATGGCTACACCTTC	CASSYESQGVNYGYTF
TRBV7-9	TRBJ1-6	TRBD1	NA	TGTGCCAGCAGCTTAGGACTAGGGACAGGGATGGTCGGAGATAATTCACCCCTCCACTTT	CASSLGLGTGMVGDNSPLHF
TRBV19	TRBJ2-5	TRBD2	many	TGTGCCAGTAGTGACGCGGGAGCCGAGACCCAGTACTTC	CASSDAGAETQYF
TRBV3-1	TRBJ2-1	NA	NA	TGTGCCAGCAGCCAAGATATGGCGGTACTAAACTTC	CASSQDMAVLNF
TRBV18	TRBJ1-2	NA	many	TGTGCCAGCTCACCAAAAGGGGCGCAAAGCTATGGCTACACCTTC	CASSPKGAQSYGYTF
TRBV3-1	TRBJ2-3	TRBD2	NA	TGTGCCAGCAGCTCGGGACTAGCGGGACTGGATACGCAGTATTTT	CASSSGLAGLDTQYF
TRBV29-1	TRBJ2-3	TRBD2	once	TGCAGCACACGGACTAGCGGAAGCACAGATACGCAGTATTTT	CSTRTSGSTDTQYF
TRBV12-3/TRBV12-4	TRBJ2-7	NA	NA	TGTGCCAGCAGTTTGTCCGCCGGAGCCTACGAGCAGTACTTC	CASSLSAGAYEQYF
TRBV28	TRBJ2-1	TRBD2	many	TGTGCCAGCAGTTTAAGCGGGAGGAGCTCCTACAATGAGCAGTTCTTC	CASSLSGRSSYNEQFF
TRBV13	TRBJ2-7	TRBD2	many	TGTGCCAGCAGCCTCGGACTAGCGGGGGGTTACGAGCAGTACTTC	CASSLGLAGGYEQYF
TRBV7-8	TRBJ1-1	NA	few	TGTGCCAGCAGCTCTGGGCCTTTAGGGGACACTGAAGCTTTCTTT	CASSSGPLGDTEAFF
TRBV6-5	TRBJ2-6	NA	few	TGTGCCAGCAGTTTGCGGAGGGCTTCTGGGGCCAACGTCCTGACTTTC	CASSLRRASGANVLTF
TRBV7-8	TRBJ2-2	TRBD1	few	TGTGCCAGCAGCTTTAGTAGTTGGACAGGCACCGGGGAGCTGTTTTTT	CASSFSSWTGTGELFF
TRBV6-6	TRBJ1-1	NA	many	TGTGCCAGCAGCAGATCTGAAGCTTTCTTT	CASSRSEAFF
TRBV19	TRBJ2-3	NA	NA	TGTGCCAGTAGTATTGGAGGGTCTGATACGCAGTATTTT	CASSIGGSDTQYF
TRBV10-3	TRBJ2-1	TRBD2	NA	TGTGCCATCAGGGCGGCTAGCGGGTCCTCTTCCTACAATGAGCAGTTCTTC	CAIRAASGSSSYNEQFF
TRBV19	TRBJ1-2	NA	few	TGTGCCAGTAGTCATGGCTCTTCCACGCTTAACTATGGCTACACCTTC	CASSHGSSTLNYGYTF
TRBV14	TRBJ2-7	NA	many	TGTGCCAGCAGTCCCCTGGGGGGCGGGTACGAGCAGTACTTC	CASSPLGGGYEQYF
TRBV5-1	TRBJ2-5	NA	NA	TGCGCCAGCAGCCCAGACAGGAGCCAAGAGACCCAGTACTTC	CASSPDRSQETQYF
TRBV7-9	TRBJ1-5	NA	few	TGTGCCAGCAGCTTAGCTGGCTTTATCCGGTATGGGATTGCCAATCAGCCCCAGCATTTT	CASSLAGFIRYGIANQPQHF
TRBV24-1	TRBJ2-1	TRBD1	many	TGTGCCACCAGTCCCGGACAGGGGGGCTACAATGAGCAGTTCTTC	CATSPGQGGYNEQFF
TRBV7-7	TRBJ2-1	NA	NA	TGTGCTAGCAGCTCATTGGGGGGACGCGAGCAGTTCTTC	CASSSLGGREQFF
TRBV11-2	TRBJ2-2	TRBD2	many	TGTGCCAGCAGCCGGACTAGCGGGGGTACGAACACCGGGGAGCTGTTTTTT	CASSRTSGGTNTGELFF
TRBV20-1	TRBJ1-1	NA	NA	TGCAGTGCTAGACCTAATATCGAAGCTTTCTTT	CSARPNIEAFF
TRBV12-5	TRBJ2-3	NA	NA	TGTGCTAGTGGTCCCAAGGAGGCAGCAAGAAGCACAGATACGCAGTATTTT	CASGPKEAARSTDTQYF
TRBV5-1	TRBJ2-1	NA	NA	TGCGCCAGCAGCTTGGGTCTTAGCGGTTCTAGCTCCTACAATGAGCAGTTCTTC	CASSLGLSGSSSYNEQFF